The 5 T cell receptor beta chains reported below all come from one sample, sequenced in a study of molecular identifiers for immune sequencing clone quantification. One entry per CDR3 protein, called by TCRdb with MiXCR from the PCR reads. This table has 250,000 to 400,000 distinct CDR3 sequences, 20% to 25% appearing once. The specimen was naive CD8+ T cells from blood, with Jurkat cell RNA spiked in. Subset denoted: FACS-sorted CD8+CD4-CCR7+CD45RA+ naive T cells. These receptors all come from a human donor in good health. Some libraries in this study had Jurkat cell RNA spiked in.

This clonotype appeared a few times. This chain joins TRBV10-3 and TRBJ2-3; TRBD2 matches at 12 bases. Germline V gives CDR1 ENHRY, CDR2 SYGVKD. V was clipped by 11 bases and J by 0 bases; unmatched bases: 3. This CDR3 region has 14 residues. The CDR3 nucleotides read TGTGCCCTGGGACTAGCGGGTAGCACAGATACGCAGTATTTT. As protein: CALGLAGSTDTQYF.

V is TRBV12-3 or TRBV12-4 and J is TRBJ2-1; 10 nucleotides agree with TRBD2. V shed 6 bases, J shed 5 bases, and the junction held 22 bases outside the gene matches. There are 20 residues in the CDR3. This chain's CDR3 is CASRPIAGGQEGLTNNEQFF. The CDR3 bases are TGTGCCAGCAGACCTATAGCGGGAGGCCAAGAGGGTTTAACGAACAATGAGCAGTTCTTC.

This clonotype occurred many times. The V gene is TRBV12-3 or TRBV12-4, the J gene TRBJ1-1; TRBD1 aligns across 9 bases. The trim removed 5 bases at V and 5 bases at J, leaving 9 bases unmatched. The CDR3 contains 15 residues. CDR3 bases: TGTGCCAGCAGTCCTTCGGGACAGGGCGCTACTGAAGCTTTCTTT. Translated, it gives CASSPSGQGATEAFF.

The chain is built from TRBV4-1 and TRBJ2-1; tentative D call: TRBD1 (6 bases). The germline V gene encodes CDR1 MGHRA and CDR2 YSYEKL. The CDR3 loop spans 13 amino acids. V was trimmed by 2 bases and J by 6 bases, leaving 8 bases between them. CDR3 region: CASSQLGGNEQFF. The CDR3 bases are TGCGCCAGCAGCCAACTAGGGGGCAATGAGCAGTTCTTC.

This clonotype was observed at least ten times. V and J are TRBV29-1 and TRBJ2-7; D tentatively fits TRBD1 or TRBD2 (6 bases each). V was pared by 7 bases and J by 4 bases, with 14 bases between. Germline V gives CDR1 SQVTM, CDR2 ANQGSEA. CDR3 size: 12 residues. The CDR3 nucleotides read TGCAGCGCGGGCGGAGGGGGGTACGAGCAGTACTTC. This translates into CSAGGGGYEQYF.